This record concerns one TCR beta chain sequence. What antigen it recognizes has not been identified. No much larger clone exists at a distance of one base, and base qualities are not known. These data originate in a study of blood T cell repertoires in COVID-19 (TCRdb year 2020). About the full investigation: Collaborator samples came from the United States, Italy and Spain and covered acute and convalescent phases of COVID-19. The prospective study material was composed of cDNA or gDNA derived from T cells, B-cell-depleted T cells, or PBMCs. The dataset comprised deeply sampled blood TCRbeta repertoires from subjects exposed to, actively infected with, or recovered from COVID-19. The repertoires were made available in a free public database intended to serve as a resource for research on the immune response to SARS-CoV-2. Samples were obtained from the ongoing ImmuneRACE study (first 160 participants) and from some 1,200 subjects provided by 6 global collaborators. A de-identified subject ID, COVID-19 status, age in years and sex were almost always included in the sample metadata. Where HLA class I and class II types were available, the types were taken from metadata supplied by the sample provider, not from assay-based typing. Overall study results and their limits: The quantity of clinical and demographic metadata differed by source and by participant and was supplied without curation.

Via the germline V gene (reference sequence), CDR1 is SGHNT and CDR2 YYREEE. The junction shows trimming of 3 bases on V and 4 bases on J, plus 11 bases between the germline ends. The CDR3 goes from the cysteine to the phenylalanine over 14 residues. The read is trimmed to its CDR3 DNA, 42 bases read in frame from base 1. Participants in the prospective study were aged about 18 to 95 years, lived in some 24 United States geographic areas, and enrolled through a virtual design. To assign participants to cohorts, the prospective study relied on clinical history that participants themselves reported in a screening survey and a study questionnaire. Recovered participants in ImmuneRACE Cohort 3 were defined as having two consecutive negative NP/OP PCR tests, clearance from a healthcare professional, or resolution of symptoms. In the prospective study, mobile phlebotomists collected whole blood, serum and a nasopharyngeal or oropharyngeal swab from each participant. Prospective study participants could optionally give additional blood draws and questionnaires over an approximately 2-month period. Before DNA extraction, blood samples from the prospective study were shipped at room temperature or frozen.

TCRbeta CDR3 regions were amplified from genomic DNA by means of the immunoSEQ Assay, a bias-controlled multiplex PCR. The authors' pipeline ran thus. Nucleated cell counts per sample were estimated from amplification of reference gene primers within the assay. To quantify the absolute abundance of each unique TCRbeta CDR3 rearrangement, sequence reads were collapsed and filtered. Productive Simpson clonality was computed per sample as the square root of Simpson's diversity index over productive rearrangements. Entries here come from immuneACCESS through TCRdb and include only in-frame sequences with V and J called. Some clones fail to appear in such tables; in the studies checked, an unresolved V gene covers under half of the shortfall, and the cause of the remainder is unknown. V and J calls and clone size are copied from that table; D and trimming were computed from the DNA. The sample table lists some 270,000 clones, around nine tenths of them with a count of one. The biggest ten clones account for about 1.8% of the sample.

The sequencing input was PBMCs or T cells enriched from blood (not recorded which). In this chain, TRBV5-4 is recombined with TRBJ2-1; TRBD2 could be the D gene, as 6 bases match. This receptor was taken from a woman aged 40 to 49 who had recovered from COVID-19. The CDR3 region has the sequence CASSWGGSYNEQFF. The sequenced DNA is TGTGCCAGCAGCTGGGGAGGCTCGTACAATGAGCAGTTCTTC.